The clone carrying this T cell receptor (beta chain) was detected a few times. This specimen comes from a study of T cell changes during pregnancy in multiple sclerosis. Per the germline V gene, CDR1 is SGHDT and CDR2 is YYEEEE. CDR3 length: 13 amino acids. The V and J ends lost 0 bases and 7 bases respectively, with 8 bases between them. Sequenced by immunoSEQ multiplex PCR; TCRdb stores in-frame clones only, minus some. The sample carries about 40,000 clones, 75% to 90% recorded once. This rearrangement joins TRBV5-6 to TRBJ2-1; no firm D call. The sample was peripheral blood, taken in the first trimester of pregnancy. The clonotype comes from a female donor in good health, enrolled as a control in a pregnancy study. The CDR3 nucleotides read TGTGCCAGCAGCTTGGTAGCTAGAAATGAGCAGTTCTTC. It translates to CASSLVARNEQFF.